This T cell receptor (beta chain) was sequenced for a study of CD8+ T cells in alopecia areata. Deletions cut 1 base from V and 0 bases from J, with 8 bases between. Germline CDR1 SGHRS, CDR2 YFSETQ. The CDR3 is made up of 15 amino acids. As for treatment: oral pan-JAK inhibitor, 5-10 mg twice daily. From alopecia areata patients, lesional scalp punch biopsies and peripheral blood were collected. General study points: Higher clonality and more expanded CD8+ clones appeared in lesional than normal scalp.

In this sample, this clone turned up once. The antigen remains unidentified. Following extraction, RNA underwent reverse transcription to cDNA, which served as the sequencing template. Clones were sequenced by immunoSEQ multiplex PCR, and TCRdb holds only the in-frame ones, with some missing. Of more than 95,000 clones detected, over 60% appear once; the ten largest clones hold around 6%. This receptor was identified in a human donor with alopecia areata. The sequencing used CD4+ T cells sorted from blood, collected at week 4, from a patient treated with tofacitinib. V gene TRBV5-1 combines with J gene TRBJ2-1; D is ambiguous. CDR3 nucleotide sequence: TGCGCCAGCAGCTTGAGCGCGAGCTCCTACAATGAGCAGTTCTTC. This gives the protein CASSLSASSYNEQFF.